These 9 T cell receptor beta chains were sequenced from one sample in a study of CD8 T cells in Susac syndrome. RNA, at roughly 0.45 to 1 ug, was reverse transcribed with random hexamers. TCRdb re-called the immunoSEQ multiplex PCR reads with MiXCR, one entry per CDR3 protein. The profile shows about 84,000 distinct CDR3 sequences, approximately 96% of them singletons. Specimen: CD8+ T cells from PBMCs. The origin of the receptors is a human donor with Susac syndrome.

Concerning this clonotype: An end of the junction does not agree with germline; a read error may underlie this. The V call is TRBV7-8, the J call TRBJ2-5; either TRBD1 or TRBD2 may supply D (5 bases each). In germline, CDR1 is SGHVS, CDR2 FQNEAQ. CDR3 length equals 15 residues. The CDR3 DNA is TGTGCCAGCAGCCCCAGGGTTGGTGGGGGAGAGACTCAGTACTTC. It yields the protein CASSPRVGGGETQYF.

This clonotype was seen only a few times. The chain links TRBV11-2 to TRBJ1-2, with 8 bases identical to TRBD1. Germline V gene data show CDR1 as SGHAT and CDR2 as FQNNGV. Unmatched junction bases numbered 3, after V lost 5 bases and J lost 4 bases. CDR3 length: 13 amino acids. The CDR3 loop reads CASSRGTGYGYTF. The CDR3 nucleotides read TGTGCCAGCAGCCGCGGGACAGGCTATGGCTACACCTTC.

The chain links TRBV4-3 to TRBJ2-6; D ambiguous. CDR1 and CDR2 (germline): LGHNA, YSLEER. There are 16 residues in the CDR3. V was pared by 1 base and J by 2 bases, with 9 bases between. As DNA, the CDR3 is TGCGCCAGCAGCCAAGCTAACGAGCCTGGGGCCAACGTCCTGACTTTC. Translation gives CASSQANEPGANVLTF.

The chain recombines TRBV5-1 with TRBJ2-1, with a tentative D call TRBD2 (6 bases). Trimming took 1 base from V and 8 from J, leaving 7 bases between them. Germline assignment: CDR1 SGHRS and CDR2 YFSETQ. The length of the CDR3 is 12 residues. CDR3 DNA sequence: TGCGCCAGCAGCTTGTCGGGGGATGAGCAGTTCTTC. It encodes CASSLSGDEQFF.

The V gene is TRBV28, the J gene TRBJ1-1; weak D call: TRBD1 (6 bases). Trimming stripped 7 bases from V and 4 bases from J, with 16 bases between. The germline V gene encodes CDR1 MDHEN and CDR2 SYDVKM. The CDR3 length is 14 residues. The CDR3 protein is CASNLQGIGTEAFF. DNA of the CDR3: TGTGCCAGCAACCTACAGGGAATTGGCACTGAAGCTTTCTTT.

The rearrangement links TRBV13 to TRBJ2-1; 9 nucleotides agree with TRBD1. V dropped 1 base and J dropped 4; count of bases not matched to a gene: 5. In germline, CDR1 is PRHDT, CDR2 FYEKMQ (reference sequence). This CDR3 comprises 16 residues. CDR3 DNA: TGTGCCAGCAGCTTAGTCGGGACAGGGCCATACAATGAGCAGTTCTTC. It codes for CASSLVGTGPYNEQFF.

The V call is TRBV20-1, the J call TRBJ2-3, with D unclear. Germline-derived CDR1 and CDR2 are DFQATT and SNEGSKA (reference sequence). The CDR3 has 14 amino acids. V was pared by 3 bases and J by 2 bases, with 12 bases between. CDR3 bases: TGCAGTGCTAGGGCGACCCGGCACACAGATACGCAGTATTTT. Its translation: CSARATRHTDTQYF.

The chain employs TRBV3-1 and TRBJ2-5; D uncertain. This CDR3 is built from 15 residues. Germline loops: CDR1 LGHDT, CDR2 YNNKEL (reference sequence). V was pared by 1 base and J by 0 bases, with 9 bases between. The CDR3 DNA reads TGTGCCAGCAGCCAAGTGGGCCAGTACCAAGAGACCCAGTACTTC. Translated, it gives CASSQVGQYQETQYF.

The chain combines TRBV5-6 with TRBJ1-5, with 10 bases fitting TRBD1. The junction had 3 bases not matched to a gene; V was cut back by 3 bases and J by 3 bases. The CDR3 covers 15 residues. Germline V CDR1 and CDR2: SGHDT, YYEEEE. The CDR3 DNA reads TGTGCCAGCAGCTGGACAGGGGGAGACAATCAGCCCCAGCATTTT. It codes for CASSWTGGDNQPQHF.